This entry lists 30 T cell receptor beta chains sequenced from one sample in a study of T cells in Graves' hyperthyroidism and ophthalmopathy. Amplified regions were TCR beta CDR3 sequences from RNA transcripts. The study used the HTBI primer set for a first-round RT-PCR of the TCR CDR3. Each CDR3 protein is one row after TCRdb ran MiXCR on the multiplex PCR reads. There are 95,000 to 100,000 distinct CDR3 sequences in the sample; around 52% occur only once, and about 25% lies in the top ten. The sequenced sample consisted of blood. The receptors originated from a woman in her forties with Graves' hyperthyroidism.

V usage is TRBV7-8 and J usage is TRBJ1-2; a weak D match, TRBD1 (5 bases). CDR3 size: 14 residues. Trimming shortened V by 10 bases and J by 5 bases, and 20 bases separated the two germline ends. CDR1 and CDR2 (germline): SGHVS, FQNEAQ. The CDR3 reads CATREWGAWYGYTF. The CDR3 DNA sequence: TGTGCCACGCGGGAGTGGGGCGCTTGGTATGGCTACACCTTC. Complete variable domain (other parts from reference TRBV7-8 and TRBJ1-2): GAGVSQSPRYKVAKRGQDVALRCDPISGHVSLFWYQQALGQGPEFLTYFQNEAQLDKSGLPSDRFFAERPEGSVSTLKIQRTQQEDSAVYLCATREWGAWYGYTFGSGTRLTVV.

With respect to this clonotype: The conserved phenylalanine or tryptophan is not found at the CDR3 terminus, so this likely reflects a read error. The gene calls are TRBV12-3 or TRBV12-4 and TRBJ1-4, with 7 bases lining up with TRBD1. V lost 5 bases, J lost 6 bases, and 6 bases stayed unmatched. This CDR3 has 14 amino acids. The CDR3 loop reads CASSLIQGYEKLFS. In DNA form, the CDR3 reads TGTGCCAGCAGTCTGATACAGGGGTATGAAAAACTGTTTTCT.

As for this clonotype: The junction shows a germline mismatch at one end, possibly a read error. The CDR3 reads CASSQEVQLQETRYF. In DNA, the CDR3 is TGTGCCAGCAGCCAAGAGGTACAGCTCCAAGAGACCCGGTACTTC. J is TRBJ2-5 and V is TRBV5-4; D is ambiguous. Germline V gives CDR1 SGHNT, CDR2 YYREEE (reference sequence). CDR3 length: 15 residues.

In the case of this clonotype: The CDR3 ends on some other residue instead of the conserved phenylalanine or tryptophan, so this is likely a read error. The chain recombines TRBV2 with TRBJ1-5; TRBD1 agrees at 8 bases. V was pared by 6 bases and J by 0 bases, with 4 bases of the junction left unmatched. Germline loops: CDR1 SNHLY, CDR2 FYNNEI. There are 15 residues in the CDR3. The CDR3 is CASRSRGHSNQPQHL. The CDR3 coding sequence is TGTGCCAGCAGAAGCAGGGGGCATAGCAATCAGCCCCAGCATCTT.

This CDR3 reads CASSSLAGRDTQYF. CDR3 DNA: TGTGCCAGCAGTTCCCTAGCGGGTAGGGACACCCAGTACTTC. This rearrangement joins TRBV7-2 to TRBJ2-5, with TRBD2 matching 8 bases. The junction had 11 bases not matched to a gene; V was cut back by 6 bases and J by 8 bases. The CDR3 has 14 amino acids. The germline V gene has CDR1 SGHTA and CDR2 FQGNSA.

Ten or more counts support this clonotype. The chain carries TRBV2 and TRBJ1-5; D not certain. CDR3 length equals 14 residues. Trimming removed 5 bases at V and 2 bases at J, with 10 bases between. Germline CDR1 reads SNHLY; CDR2 reads FYNNEI. For the CDR3, the DNA is TGTGCCAGCAGTTTATCCGTGGGCAATCAGCCCCAGCATTTT. Protein: CASSLSVGNQPQHF.

This clonotype was counted at least ten times. The CDR3 DNA reads TGTGCCAGCAGCTTTACAGCCCTTGCAACTAATGAAAAACTGTTTTTT. This codes for CASSFTALATNEKLFF. The chain is built from TRBV7-9 and TRBJ1-4; no clear D gene. The CDR3 has 16 residues. Trimming removed 3 bases at V and 0 bases at J, with 11 bases between. CDR1 and CDR2 from the germline V gene are SEHNR and FQNEAQ (reference sequence).

With regard to this clonotype: It may be a read error: a sequence one base away is much more abundant. This chain uses TRBV5-1 with TRBJ2-2; TRBD1 matches at 8 bases. CDR1 and CDR2 from the germline V gene are SGHRS and YFSETQ. CDR3 length equals 14 residues. CDR3 region: CASSLDRGTGEPFF. CDR3 coding DNA: TGCGCCAGCAGCTTAGACAGGGGCACCGGGGAGCCGTTTTTT.

This clonotype was counted only a few times. The chain links TRBV29-1 to TRBJ1-1, with D possibly matching TRBD1 (6 bases). Germline CDR1 SQVTM, CDR2 ANQGSEA. Trimming left V 4 bases short and J 8 bases short, with 14 bases between. This CDR3 contains 12 residues. The CDR3 region has the DNA TGCAGCGTTGCGGGGGCCGCTGGGGAAGCTTTCTTT. Protein sequence: CSVAGAAGEAFF.

This clonotype was detected many times. The chain recombines TRBV20-1 with TRBJ2-3; D not resolved. This CDR3 spans 10 amino acids. The V end was cut by 3 bases, the J end by 5 bases, with 3 bases between. Germline V lookup: CDR1 DFQATT, CDR2 SNEGSKA (reference sequence). CDR3 DNA sequence: TGCAGTGCTAGGGGAGATACGCAGTATTTT. Its translation: CSARGDTQYF.

This clonotype was counted only a few times. This may be a read error, as it is one base from a much larger clone. Because the CDR3 is missing its conserved closing phenylalanine or tryptophan, this is likely a read error. This rearrangement joins TRBV5-1 to TRBJ2-7; D gene uncertain. The germline V gene has CDR1 SGHRS and CDR2 YFSETQ. There are 9 residues in the CDR3. The CDR3 nucleotides are TGTGCCACCATCTACGAGCAGTACCTC. It encodes CATIYEQYL.

The chain uses TRBV27 and TRBJ2-6; no clear D gene. Germline V gene sequence: CDR1 MNHEY, CDR2 SMNVEV (reference sequence). V lost 7 bases and J 4 bases, leaving 17 bases between the germline ends. CDR3 length: 16 residues. The CDR3 loop reads CASTPLRTLGANVLTF. The CDR3 DNA reads as TGTGCCAGCACGCCACTCAGGACGCTCGGGGCCAACGTCCTGACTTTC. Full variable domain (outside the CDR3, taken from reference TRBV27 and TRBJ2-6): EAQVTQNPRYLITVTGKKLTVTCSQNMNHEYMSWYRQDPGLGLRQIYYSMNVEVTDKGDVPEGYKVSRKEKRNFPLILESPSPNQTSLYFCASTPLRTLGANVLTFGAGSRLTVL.

In regard to this clonotype: Lacking the conserved final phenylalanine or tryptophan, this CDR3 likely reflects a read error. The limits of the CDR3 on the DNA are not certain, so only TCRdb's listed CDR3 is given. CDR3 protein: CSVVVGTGTGNGYTFGS. The chain combines TRBV29-1 with TRBJ2-5; the table's D gene call, TRBD1, was not cross checked with the DNA. The CDR3 is 17 amino acids long, termini counted. CDR1 is SQVTM and CDR2 is ANQGSEA in the germline V gene.

The sample holds many counts of this clonotype. CDR3 nucleotide sequence: TGTGCCATCAATGACAGGGCGTCCTACGAGCAGTACTTC. Amino acids: CAINDRASYEQYF. The rearrangement links TRBV10-3 to TRBJ2-7, with 7 bases matching TRBD1. The CDR3 is 13 amino acids. Looked up from germline, CDR1 is ENHRY and CDR2 is SYGVKD. With 7 bases clipped from V and 1 base from J, the junction kept 4 bases outside the gene matches.

This clonotype was seen more than once but under ten times. The rearrangement joins TRBV10-3 to TRBJ1-2; possible D gene TRBD1, 6 bases. V was trimmed by 2 bases and J by 3 bases, leaving 10 bases between them. Germline CDR1 and CDR2: ENHRY and SYGVKD. This CDR3 contains 14 residues. The CDR3 sequence is CAISEGGPYYGYTF. The CDR3 nucleotides are TGTGCCATCAGTGAGGGGGGGCCCTACTATGGCTACACCTTC.

On this clonotype: One end of the junction varies from germline; a read error may be responsible. This sequence joins TRBV2 and TRBJ1-4; tentative D call: TRBD1 (6 bases). The CDR3 totals 15 residues. Germline loops: CDR1 SNHLY, CDR2 FYNNEI. The CDR3 protein is CASSPGQRNNEKPFF. In DNA, the CDR3 is TGTGCCAGCAGCCCCGGACAGAGAAATAATGAAAAACCGTTTTTT.

Note on this clonotype: This clone may be a read error of a much larger clone one base away. This chain connects TRBV7-2 to TRBJ1-5, with 10 bases lining up with TRBD1. Trimming took 6 bases from V and 7 from J; bases not matched to a gene: 12. Germline values: CDR1 SGHTA, CDR2 FQGNSA. The CDR3 spans 16 residues. CDR3 DNA: TGTGCCAGCAGTCTCCGGGACAGGGGCCACAAACAGCCCCAGCATTTT. Amino acids: CASSLRDRGHKQPQHF. Looking up the rest from reference TRBV7-2 and TRBJ1-5 gives the full variable domain: GAGVSQSPSNKVTEKGKDVELRCDPISGHTALYWYRQSLGQGLEFLIYFQGNSAPDKSGLPSDRFSAERTGGSVSTLTIQRTQQEDSAVYLCASSLRDRGHKQPQHFGDGTRLSIL.

This clonotype was seen many times. This sequence joins TRBV5-1 and TRBJ1-2; no clear D. The CDR3 is made up of 12 amino acids. V was clipped by 4 bases and J by 8 bases, with 12 bases between them. Germline V gene lookup returns CDR1 SGHRS and CDR2 YFSETQ. CDR3 sequence (DNA): TGCGCCAGCAGCCAAAGCGGTGACGGCTACACCTTC. Amino acids: CASSQSGDGYTF.

This clonotype was picked up many times. This rearrangement joins TRBV13 to TRBJ2-7; TRBD2 matches at 9 bases. Germline V gene lookup returns CDR1 PRHDT and CDR2 FYEKMQ (reference sequence). The CDR3 is 15 residues long. J gave up 4 bases and V 5 bases, and 9 bases lay outside the gene matches. CDR3 DNA sequence: TGTGCCAGCAGCCCCGGGGCTAGCGGGACGTACGAGCAGTACTTC. The encoded protein is CASSPGASGTYEQYF.

The V and J genes are TRBV7-8 and TRBJ2-5; D ambiguous. Germline-derived CDR1 and CDR2 are SGHVS and FQNEAQ. Deletions cut 0 bases from V and 5 bases from J, with 4 bases between. The CDR3 contains 12 residues. CDR3 nucleotides: TGTGCCAGCAGCTTAGCGTCCGAGACCCAGTACTTC. As protein: CASSLASETQYF.

In its sample, this clonotype was seen a few times. The chain is built from TRBV5-1 and TRBJ2-3, with D unclear. The V and J ends lost 5 bases and 2 bases respectively, with 12 bases between them. Germline V gene data show CDR1 as SGHRS and CDR2 as YFSETQ. The CDR3 extends over 14 amino acids. CDR3 protein: CASSTNSHTDTQYF. In DNA, the CDR3 is TGCGCCAGCAGTACTAACAGTCACACAGATACGCAGTATTTT.

The V call is TRBV7-9, the J call TRBJ2-3; no firm D call. Germline CDR1 SEHNR, CDR2 FQNEAQ (reference sequence). This CDR3 is 11 amino acids long. Trimming cost V 5 bases and J 8 bases, with 8 bases left between them. The CDR3 sequence: CASSGYATQYF. CDR3 coding DNA: TGTGCCAGCAGCGGGTACGCTACGCAGTATTTT.

In its sample, this clonotype was seen many times. The chain has TRBV20-1 and TRBJ1-1, with a tentative D call TRBD1 (6 bases). The CDR3 extends over 15 amino acids. Trimming cost V 6 bases and J 3 bases, with 20 bases left between them. In germline, CDR1 is DFQATT, CDR2 SNEGSKA (reference sequence). The DNA of the CDR3 is TGCAGTGCGCGGACAGCAGGAAGGAAGGACACTGAAGCTTTCTTT. This encodes CSARTAGRKDTEAFF.

V usage is TRBV11-2 and J usage is TRBJ1-2, with D tentatively TRBD1 (6 bases). V was shortened by 3 bases and J by 0 bases, with 14 bases between the two germline ends. Germline CDR1 SGHAT, CDR2 FQNNGV. The CDR3 has 16 residues. The chain's CDR3 is CASSFGRRQANYGYTF. The DNA of the CDR3 is TGTGCCAGCAGCTTCGGTAGGAGACAGGCTAACTATGGCTACACCTTC.

Remarks on this clonotype: A much larger clonotype is one base distant, so this may be a read error. In this CDR3 the conserved last residue, phenylalanine or tryptophan, is missing, so a read error is likely. The chain joins TRBV20-1 to TRBJ1-1; possible D gene TRBD1, 5 bases. The CDR3 consists of 14 residues. Looked up from germline, CDR1 is DFQATT and CDR2 is SNEGSKA (reference sequence). The germline V and J ends were trimmed by 0 bases and 3 bases, with 11 bases remaining between them. The CDR3 sequence is CSAREASGHTEAFC. CDR3 sequence (DNA): TGCAGTGCTAGAGAGGCTTCGGGGCACACTGAAGCTTTCTGT.

The rearrangement joins TRBV29-1 to TRBJ1-1, with D possibly TRBD1 on 6 matching bases. From germline, CDR1 is SQVTM and CDR2 ANQGSEA. With 6 bases removed from V and 9 bases from J, the gap between germline ends came to 14 bases. There are 11 residues in the CDR3. CDR3 nucleotide sequence: TGCAGCGTCGCCGGACGGGGGCAAGCTTTCTTT. Translating it yields CSVAGRGQAFF.

This clonotype was recorded once. The chain joins TRBV10-3 to TRBJ1-6; 7 bases agree with TRBD1. Germline V CDR1 and CDR2: ENHRY, SYGVKD. V dropped 4 bases and J dropped 7; count of bases not matched to a gene: 1. The CDR3 is 13 amino acids. The CDR3 reads CAISAGQNSPLHF. CDR3 DNA: TGTGCCATCAGTGCGGGACAGAATTCACCCCTCCACTTT.

Concerning this clonotype: Mismatch with germline at one junction end may stem from a read error. This chain uses TRBV7-9 with TRBJ2-7; 9 bases align to TRBD1. The CDR3 length is 15 residues. Germline CDR1 and CDR2: SEHNR and FQNEAQ (reference sequence). The DNA for the CDR3 is TGTGCCACCAGCAGTTTGGACAGGGGTCACTACGAGCAGTACTTC. It encodes CATSSLDRGHYEQYF.

For this clonotype: Being one base from a much bigger clone, this may be a read error. Written as DNA, the CDR3 is TGTGCCAGCAGCTCAGTCCCCGGGGAGCTGTTTTTT. This sequence encodes CASSSVPGELFF. The chain joins TRBV11-2 to TRBJ2-2; D gene uncertain. Germline CDR1 reads SGHAT; CDR2 reads FQNNGV. V was shortened by 4 bases and J by 6 bases, with 6 bases between the two germline ends. The CDR3 is 12 residues long.

This clonotype was observed at least ten times. V usage is TRBV25-1 and J usage is TRBJ2-7; weak D call: TRBD1 (6 bases). This CDR3 is built from 14 residues. V gave up 4 bases and J gave up 3 bases, with 13 bases separating them. The germline V gene has CDR1 MGHDK and CDR2 SYGVNS. CDR3 coding DNA: TGTGCCAGCAGTGGAAACAGGGAGAGCTACGAGCAGTACTTC. It specifies CASSGNRESYEQYF.